This T cell receptor beta chain was sequenced in a study of somatic mutations in cytotoxic T cells in rheumatoid arthritis. Study results and caveats: The slight TRBV07 underrepresentation in rheumatoid arthritis patients was not adjusted for multiple comparisons.

The V gene lost 6 bases and the J gene lost 7 bases, with 9 bases spanning the gap. The CDR3 runs 11 residues. Germline CDR1 and CDR2: MDHEN and SYDVKM. As to this clone: Its antigen remains unidentified.

The data were produced by immunoSEQ multiplex PCR, yet TCRdb's version contains in-frame clones alone and is incomplete. The table lists approximately 11,000 clones, just under 85% of them singletons. Sequenced material: CD8+ T cells sorted from blood. V and J are TRBV28 and TRBJ2-5, with D uncertain. The origin of this receptor is a woman aged 55-75 years with rheumatoid arthritis. CDR3 loop: CASSPSGTQYF. CDR3 DNA sequence: TGTGCCAGCAGCCCCTCCGGGACCCAGTACTTC.